This T cell receptor (beta chain) was observed in a study of control samples from healthy donors and cancer patients. Germline loops: CDR1 SGHNT, CDR2 YENEEA. CDR3 length: 14 residues. The trim removed 2 bases at V and 3 bases at J, leaving 0 bases unmatched. Sequencing was performed with immunoSEQ multiplex PCR; in TCRdb, only in-frame clones are kept and a portion is missing. Altogether over 75,000 clones are present, 82% being singletons, with the ten largest covering 2%. This clonotype was obtained from a man between 60 and 75 years old in good health. The sequenced sample was blood. The chain couples TRBV11-3 to TRBJ2-2, with 7 bases identical to TRBD1. Here the CDR3 DNA reads TGTGCCAGCAGCTTACAGGGGGACACCGGGGAGCTGTTTTTT. Encoded protein: CASSLQGDTGELFF.